A single sample gave rise to the 3 T cell receptor beta chains below, sequenced in a study of CD8+CD57+ T cells in acquired aplastic anemia. Genomic DNA provided the template from which TCR beta VDJ and CDR3 profiles were obtained. TCRdb analysed the reads with MiXCR anew, one entry per CDR3 protein. The sample shows fewer than 200,000 distinct CDR3 sequences, 50% to 75% of them seen only once. The specimen sequenced was sorted CD4+, CD8+, or CD8+CD57+ T cells (not recorded which) from PBMCs. These receptors originate from a human donor in good health.

For the CDR3, the DNA is TGTGCCAGCAGCGCCCACGCGACAGACGAGCAGTACTTC. Encoded protein: CASSAHATDEQYF. This chain links TRBV9 with TRBJ2-7; the D gene is possibly TRBD1 (5 bases). Trimming pared 3 bases from V and 5 bases from J, leaving 12 bases between. The CDR3 is 13 residues long. Germline V gives CDR1 SGDLS, CDR2 YYNGEE.

This clonotype was detected many times. The chain employs TRBV29-1 and TRBJ2-1, with 13 positions matching TRBD2. After removal of 6 bases from V and 0 bases from J, the junction contained 5 bases not matched to a gene. Looked up from germline, CDR1 is SQVTM and CDR2 is ANQGSEA. The CDR3 covers 16 residues. The CDR3 region is CSVTSGRESSYNEQFF. In DNA, the CDR3 is TGCAGCGTAACTAGCGGGAGGGAAAGCTCCTACAATGAGCAGTTCTTC.

The chain is built from TRBV24-1 and TRBJ1-2; 11 bases line up with TRBD1. In germline, CDR1 is KGHDR, CDR2 SFDVKD. This CDR3 has 15 residues. J lost 3 bases, V lost 3 bases, and 2 bases had no gene match. The CDR3: CATSDPGQGDYGYTF. The CDR3 DNA follows: TGTGCCACCAGTGATCCGGGACAGGGGGACTATGGCTACACCTTC.